This T cell receptor beta chain was found in a study of CD8 T cells in Susac syndrome. The wider study: Patients with Susac syndrome were therapy-naive, on corticosteroids, or on intravenous immunoglobulin alone at blood draw. Findings of the study overall: As the study acknowledged, the number of individuals who were part of its TCR sequencing and HLA analysis was relatively small.

Reverse transcription of about 0.45 to 1 ug RNA was performed with random hexamers. Each CDR3 protein is one row after TCRdb ran MiXCR on the immunoSEQ multiplex PCR reads. Among approximately 180,000 distinct CDR3 sequences, over 75% were seen once, and the ten largest hold around 0.085%. On this clonotype itself: Its antigen remains unknown.

This clonotype originated in a human donor with Susac syndrome. The sequencing input was CD4+ T cells from PBMCs.

CDR3 DNA sequence: TGTGCCAGTAGTACGGGGGTCCTCTACAATGAGCAGTTCTTC. This encodes CASSTGVLYNEQFF. The genes are TRBV19 and TRBJ2-1, with D possibly matching TRBD2 (6 bases). From germline, CDR1 is LNHDA and CDR2 SQIVND (reference sequence). The V gene lost 4 bases and the J gene lost 3 bases, with 10 bases spanning the gap. This CDR3 contains 14 residues.